This TCR beta chain is drawn from a study of radiation and T cells in renal cell carcinoma. Study-level results: From baseline, blood top tumor clonotypes peaked at 2 weeks post-radiation.

This clone was counted a few times. Its specificity is not known. V was cut by 11 bases and J by 7 bases, with 15 bases left in between. The CDR3 loop spans 12 amino acids. TCRdb's copy holds only in-frame clones and misses some; the assay was immunoSEQ multiplex PCR. The repertoire consists of 100,000 to 150,000 clones, with approximately 85% occurring once and the leading ten covering approximately 5%. The time point denotes: blood 2 weeks post-SBRT. Treatment described: 15 Gy SBRT to primary tumor, nephrectomy 4 weeks later. Serial blood draws occurred at baseline and 2 and 4 weeks post-SBRT. Sequencing used blood, obtained from a patient whose treatment included radiotherapy and nephrectomy. The sequence derives from a man aged 45-65 years with renal cell carcinoma. This sequence joins TRBV23-1 and TRBJ2-4, with D possibly TRBD2 on 6 matching bases. TRBV23-1 is reported as an ORF; its role is uncertain. The DNA of the CDR3 is TGCGCCGTCAAAGGAGGGTGGAACATTCAGTACTTC. Translated: CAVKGGWNIQYF.